Below, 21 T cell receptor beta chains from the same sample are listed, as sequenced in a study of blood T cell repertoires in COVID-19 (dated by TCRdb to the early 2020s). Library preparation employed the immunoSEQ multiplex PCR assay. Not all clones reach the TCRdb copy of this immuneACCESS table, which keeps in-frame sequences only. Checked studies attribute under half of the gap to unresolved V genes and leave the rest unexplained. Present in this sample are approximately 15,000 clones, around 77% of which were seen just once. About 14% of the sample is taken by the ten largest. Material for sequencing was peripheral blood. The receptor set was obtained from a human donor in a cohort sampled during active COVID-19.

This sequence joins TRBV28 and TRBJ2-5; 8 bases match TRBD2. Unmatched junction bases numbered 0, after V lost 5 bases and J lost 1 base. The CDR3 is 13 amino acids. CDR1 and CDR2 from the germline V gene are MDHEN and SYDVKM. CDR3 coding DNA: TGTGCCAGCAGTAGCGGGGGCCAAGAGACCCAGTACTTC. Translated: CASSSGGQETQYF.

The rearrangement uses TRBV7-6 and TRBJ2-3; 9 positions match TRBD2. Per germline, CDR1 SGHVS and CDR2 FNYEAQ. V lost 5 bases to trimming and J lost 4 bases; unmatched junction nucleotides: 19. This CDR3 comprises 19 residues. The CDR3 DNA follows: TGTGCCAGCAGCCCACCCGAGGCTAGCGGGATAACGGGGGCAGATACGCAGTATTTT. Translated, it gives CASSPPEASGITGADTQYF.

The chain uses TRBV6-4 and TRBJ2-2; maybe TRBD2 (6 bases). The CDR3 has 14 amino acids. Germline V gives CDR1 MRHNA, CDR2 SNTAGT. Trimming left V 9 bases short and J 9 bases short, with 20 bases between. CDR3 DNA sequence: TGTGCCAGTGGGGCGACTAGTTCGTCCTGGGAGCTGTTTTTT. Amino acid sequence: CASGATSSSWELFF.

The rearrangement links TRBV6-2 or TRBV6-3 to TRBJ1-5; D is unresolved. CDR1 MNHEY and CDR2 SVGEGT come from the germline V gene. The CDR3 has 14 amino acids. Trimming took off 4 bases at V and 0 bases at J, with 7 bases between the two ends. This CDR3 is CASSSGYSNQPQHF. The CDR3 coding sequence is TGTGCCAGCAGTTCCGGTTATAGCAATCAGCCCCAGCATTTT.

CDR3 region: CASSRTSGRATDTQYF. The DNA of the CDR3 is TGTGCCAGCAGCCGGACTAGCGGGAGGGCCACAGATACGCAGTATTTT. This chain connects TRBV7-3 to TRBJ2-3; 15 bases match TRBD2. The CDR3 spans 16 residues. J was trimmed by 2 bases and V by 5 bases; bases with no gene match: 2. Germline V lookup: CDR1 SGHTA, CDR2 FQGTGA.

The chain recombines TRBV27 with TRBJ2-6; tentatively, D is TRBD2 (5 bases). The germline V gene has CDR1 MNHEY and CDR2 SMNVEV (reference sequence). This CDR3 has 15 residues. The germline V and J ends were trimmed by 2 bases and 0 bases, with 5 bases remaining between them. This CDR3 is CASSLDYSGANVLTF. In nucleotides, the CDR3 is TGTGCCAGCAGTTTAGACTACTCTGGGGCCAACGTCCTGACTTTC.

This chain connects TRBV19 to TRBJ2-3, with D perhaps matching TRBD1 (5 bases). V dropped 8 bases and J dropped 7 bases, with 13 bases sitting between them. Germline values: CDR1 LNHDA, CDR2 SQIVND (reference sequence). This CDR3 contains 12 residues. The CDR3 sequence: CASGPGLYTQYF. Written as DNA, the CDR3 is TGTGCCAGTGGTCCAGGGTTATATACGCAGTATTTT. Using reference TRBV19 and TRBJ2-3 for the parts outside the CDR3, the full variable domain is DGGITQSPKYLFRKEGQNVTLSCEQNLNHDAMYWYRQDPGQGLRLIYYSQIVNDFQKGDIAEGYSVSREKKESFPLTVTSAQKNPTAFYLCASGPGLYTQYFGPGTRLTVL.

This chain uses TRBV6-5 with TRBJ2-3; 7 bases map to TRBD2. The CDR3 extends over 15 amino acids. Germline loops: CDR1 MNHEY, CDR2 SVGAGI. Germline trimming cut 4 bases from V and 3 bases from J; bases unmatched to any gene: 7. The CDR3 spells CASSSRGEGTDTQYF. The CDR3 DNA reads TGTGCCAGCAGTTCTCGCGGGGAGGGAACAGATACGCAGTATTTT.

The chain links TRBV28 to TRBJ2-7; D perhaps matches TRBD1 (6 bases). V lost 6 bases, J lost 3 bases, and 12 bases lay in between. Germline V gives CDR1 MDHEN, CDR2 SYDVKM. There are 13 residues in the CDR3. This CDR3 is CASRDSPVYEQYF. DNA for the CDR3: TGTGCCAGCAGGGACAGTCCCGTCTACGAGCAGTACTTC. Using reference TRBV28 and TRBJ2-7 for the parts outside the CDR3, the full variable domain is DVKVTQSSRYLVKRTGEKVFLECVQDMDHENMFWYRQDPGLGLRLIYFSYDVKMKEKGDIPEGYSVSREKKERFSLILESASTNQTSMYLCASRDSPVYEQYFGPGTRLTVT.

This chain links TRBV18 with TRBJ2-2; 9 nucleotides line up with TRBD1. The length of the CDR3 is 15 residues. Germline V lookup: CDR1 KGHSH, CDR2 LQKENI. V shed 8 bases, J shed 3 bases, and the junction held 7 bases outside the gene matches. This CDR3 is CASQRRDRDTGELFF. The DNA of the CDR3 is TGTGCCAGCCAAAGACGGGACAGGGACACCGGGGAGCTGTTTTTT. The entire variable domain, with the rest obtained from reference TRBV18 and TRBJ2-2, is as follows: NAGVMQNPRHLVRRRGQEARLRCSPMKGHSHVYWYRQLPEEGLKFMVYLQKENIIDESGMPKERFSAEFPKEGPSILRIQQVVRGDSAAYFCASQRRDRDTGELFFGEGSRLTVL.

This sequence joins TRBV11-3 and TRBJ2-7, with D possibly being TRBD1 (5 bases). The CDR3 is 14 residues long. Germline values: CDR1 SGHNT, CDR2 YENEEA. Trimming pared 1 base from V and 2 bases from J, leaving 9 bases between. The CDR3 is CASSLGQGPYEQYF. The CDR3 region has the DNA TGTGCCAGCAGCTTAGGTCAGGGTCCCTACGAGCAGTACTTC.

Within the sample, this clone is medium-sized. The rearrangement joins TRBV2 to TRBJ2-7, with D perhaps TRBD1 (6 bases). The CDR3 is 12 residues long. The V gene's germline CDR1 is SNHLY and CDR2 FYNNEI. Trimming pared 8 bases from V and 0 bases from J, leaving 8 bases between. The CDR3 loop reads CASGGLSYEQYF. Here the CDR3 DNA reads TGTGCCAGCGGGGGCCTCTCCTACGAGCAGTACTTC.

V and J are TRBV11-3 and TRBJ2-1, with 10 bases fitting TRBD1. V trimming: 0 bases; J trimming: 7 bases; junction bases outside the gene matches: 3. Germline V gene data show CDR1 as SGHNT and CDR2 as YENEEA. This CDR3 is 15 amino acids long. CDR3: CASSLDLGQGNEQFF. The CDR3, as DNA: TGTGCCAGCAGCTTAGATCTGGGACAGGGGAATGAGCAGTTCTTC. Drawing the rest from reference TRBV11-3 and TRBJ2-1, the complete variable domain is EAGVVQSPRYKIIEKKQPVAFWCNPISGHNTLYWYLQNLGQGPELLIRYENEEAVDDSQLPKDRFSAERLKGVDSTLKIQPAELGDSAVYLCASSLDLGQGNEQFFGPGTRLTVL.

This clone has just a few counts. The rearrangement joins TRBV28 to TRBJ2-1; D might be TRBD1 (5 bases). This CDR3 contains 15 residues. V lost 6 bases, J lost 5 bases, and 17 bases lay in between. The germline V gene has CDR1 MDHEN and CDR2 SYDVKM. The CDR3 region has the DNA TGTGCCAGCAGGTCTCCCATAACAGGTCACAATGAGCAGTTCTTC. As protein: CASRSPITGHNEQFF.

The chain has TRBV28 and TRBJ2-2; TRBD2 aligns across 13 bases. The CDR3 length is 15 residues. CDR1 and CDR2 from the germline V gene are MDHEN and SYDVKM. V gave up 6 bases and J gave up 4 bases; unmatched junction bases: 2. CDR3 amino acids: CASRRTSGSTGELFF. In nucleotides, the CDR3 is TGTGCCAGCAGGAGGACTAGCGGGAGCACCGGGGAGCTGTTTTTT.

This chain joins TRBV6-2 or TRBV6-3 and TRBJ1-5; 8 bases match TRBD1. With 6 bases clipped from V and 3 bases from J, the junction kept 7 bases outside the gene matches. The CDR3 contains 15 residues. Germline V gene sequence: CDR1 MNHEY, CDR2 SVGEGT. The CDR3, as DNA: TGTGCCAGCAGCGAGGGACAGGTTCCCAATCAGCCCCAGCATTTT. Amino acid sequence: CASSEGQVPNQPQHF.

The chain joins TRBV5-1 to TRBJ2-2; TRBD2 matches at 8 bases. CDR1 SGHRS and CDR2 YFSETQ come from the germline V gene. J lost 7 bases, V lost 4 bases, and 15 bases had no gene match. There are 17 residues in the CDR3. CDR3 bases: TGCGCCAGCAGCCCCCAGGCGGGGGGCATCTCAAACGGGGAGCTGTTTTTT. This sequence encodes CASSPQAGGISNGELFF.

V and J are TRBV11-1 and TRBJ2-7, with 8 bases aligning to TRBD1. Per the germline V gene, CDR1 is SGHAT and CDR2 is FQDESV (reference sequence). The ends lost 6 bases at V and 0 bases at J; junction bases unmatched: 7. This CDR3 has 15 amino acids. The CDR3 DNA sequence: TGTGCCAGCAGAATCGACAGGGGCCTCTCCTACGAGCAGTACTTC. This codes for CASRIDRGLSYEQYF.

The rearrangement links TRBV18 to TRBJ2-1, with TRBD1 matching over 7 bases. The CDR3 is 16 amino acids. From germline, CDR1 is KGHSH and CDR2 LQKENI. V lost 5 bases, J lost 5 bases, and 12 bases stayed unmatched. CDR3: CASSSLRQGLDNEQFF. As DNA, the CDR3 is TGTGCCAGCTCATCATTAAGACAGGGATTAGACAATGAGCAGTTCTTC. The full variable domain, in which reference TRBV18 and TRBJ2-1 provide the parts outside the CDR3, is NAGVMQNPRHLVRRRGQEARLRCSPMKGHSHVYWYRQLPEEGLKFMVYLQKENIIDESGMPKERFSAEFPKEGPSILRIQQVVRGDSAAYFCASSSLRQGLDNEQFFGPGTRLTVL.

V and J are TRBV5-1 and TRBJ2-1; TRBD1 is a possible D gene (6 bases). V dropped 4 bases and J dropped 3 bases, with 11 bases sitting between them. In germline, CDR1 is SGHRS, CDR2 YFSETQ. The length of the CDR3 is 14 residues. CDR3 sequence (DNA): TGCGCCAGCAGCCGCACACAGGGCTACAATGAGCAGTTCTTC. Translation gives CASSRTQGYNEQFF.

The genes are TRBV6-1 and TRBJ2-1; 7 bases line up with TRBD2. Germline V gene lookup returns CDR1 MNHNS and CDR2 SASEGT. With V trimmed by 3 bases and J by 4 bases, 6 bases remained unmatched. The CDR3 extends over 15 amino acids. CDR3 sequence (DNA): TGTGCCAGCAGTGATGGGCAGGGAGGGTACAATGAGCAGTTCTTC. The encoded protein is CASSDGQGGYNEQFF.